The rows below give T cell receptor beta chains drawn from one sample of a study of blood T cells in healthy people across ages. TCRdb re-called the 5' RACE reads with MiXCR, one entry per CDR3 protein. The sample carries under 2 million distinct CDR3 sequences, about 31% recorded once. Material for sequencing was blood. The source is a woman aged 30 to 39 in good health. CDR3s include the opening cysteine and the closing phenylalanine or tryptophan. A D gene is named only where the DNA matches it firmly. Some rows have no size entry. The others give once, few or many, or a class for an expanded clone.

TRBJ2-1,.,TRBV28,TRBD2,CASRPSPSGRGEQFF,TGTGCCAGCAGACCTTCTCCTAGCGGGAGGGGTGAGCAGTTCTTC
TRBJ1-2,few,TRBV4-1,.,CASSQPTTGNYGYTF,TGCGCCAGCAGCCAACCAACTACAGGGAACTATGGCTACACCTTC
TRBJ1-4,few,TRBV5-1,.,CASSPAEIAPGGEKLFF,TGCGCCAGCAGCCCGGCCGAAATTGCACCGGGAGGGGAAAAACTGTTTTTT
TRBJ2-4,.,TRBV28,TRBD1,CASSLSPSQGAGTKNIQYF,TGTGCCAGCAGTTTATCCCCGAGCCAGGGGGCTGGGACCAAAAACATTCAGTACTTC
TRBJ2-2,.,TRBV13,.,CASNVANTGELFF,TGTGCCAGCAATGTGGCGAACACCGGGGAGCTGTTTTTT
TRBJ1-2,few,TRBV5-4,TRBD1,CASSLRDSTPYGYTF,TGTGCCAGCAGCTTGCGGGACAGTACTCCCTATGGCTACACCTTC
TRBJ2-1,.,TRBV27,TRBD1,CASSFGDREYGNERFF,TGTGCCAGCAGTTTCGGGGACAGGGAGTACGGTAATGAGCGGTTCTTC
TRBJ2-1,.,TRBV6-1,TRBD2,CASRPPLAGVPEQFF,TGTGCCAGCAGACCCCCACTAGCGGGAGTTCCTGAGCAGTTCTTC
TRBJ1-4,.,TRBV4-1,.,CASSRSTATNEKRFF,TGCGCCAGCAGCCGGTCGACAGCAACTAATGAAAAACGGTTTTTT
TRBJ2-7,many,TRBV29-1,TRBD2,CSVLGLATEQYF,TGCAGCGTCCTAGGACTAGCAACCGAGCAGTACTTC
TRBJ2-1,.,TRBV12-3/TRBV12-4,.,CASSLSPSEQFF,TGTGCCAGCAGTTTATCCCCTTCTGAGCAGTTCTTC
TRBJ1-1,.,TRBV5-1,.,CASSLRGAPLNTEAFF,TGCGCCAGCAGCTTGCGGGGGGCTCCCCTGAACACTGAAGCTTTCTTT
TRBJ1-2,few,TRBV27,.,CASSQPGRYGYTF,TGTGCCAGCAGTCAGCCCGGGAGGTATGGCTACACCTTC
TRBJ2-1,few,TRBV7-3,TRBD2,CASSTSGRSYNEQFF,TGTGCCAGCAGCACTAGCGGGAGATCCTACAATGAGCAGTTCTTC
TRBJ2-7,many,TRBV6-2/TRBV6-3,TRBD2,CASSQAGTTKQYF,TGTGCCAGCAGTCAAGCCGGGACTACGAAGCAGTACTTC
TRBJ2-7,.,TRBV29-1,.,CSVEVRGSYNEQYF,TGCAGCGTTGAGGTCAGGGGCTCCTACAATGAGCAGTACTTC
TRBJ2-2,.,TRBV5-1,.,CASSLVSLRTTNTGELFF,TGCGCCAGCAGCTTGGTCTCTCTAAGGACCACGAACACCGGGGAGCTGTTTTTT
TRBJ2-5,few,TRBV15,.,CATSRTGTYMETQYF,TGTGCCACCAGCAGAACCGGGACTTATATGGAGACCCAGTACTTC
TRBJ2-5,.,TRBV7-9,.,CASSSSPSETQDF,TGTGCCAGCAGCTCTTCCCCTTCAGAGACCCAGGACTTC
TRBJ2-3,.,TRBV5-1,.,CASSSGGRGTQYF,TGCGCCAGCAGCTCCGGGGGTCGTGGTACGCAGTATTTT
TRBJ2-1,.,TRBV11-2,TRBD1,CASNNNRGGEQFF,TGTGCCAGCAACAATAACAGGGGCGGTGAGCAGTTCTTC
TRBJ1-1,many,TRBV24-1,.,CATSEFPVNTEAFF,TGTGCCACCAGTGAATTTCCAGTGAACACTGAAGCTTTCTTT
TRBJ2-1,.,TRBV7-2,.,CASSHPRSYNEQFF,TGTGCCAGCAGCCATCCCCGGTCCTACAATGAGCAGTTCTTC
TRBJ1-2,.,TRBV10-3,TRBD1,CAISEVPTGINYGYTF,TGTGCCATCAGTGAGGTACCGACAGGGATAAACTATGGCTACACCTTC
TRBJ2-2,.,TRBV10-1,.,CASSDLLGFGELFF,TGCGCCAGCAGTGATCTCTTGGGGTTTGGGGAGCTGTTTTTT
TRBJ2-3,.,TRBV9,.,CASSVEKSADTQYF,TGTGCCAGCAGCGTAGAAAAGTCCGCAGATACGCAGTATTTT
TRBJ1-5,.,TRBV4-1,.,CASSQLAGFSNQPQHF,TGCGCCAGCAGCCAACTAGCTGGTTTTAGCAATCAGCCCCAGCATTTT
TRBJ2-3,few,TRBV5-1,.,CASNFGPSTDTQYF,TGCGCCAGCAACTTCGGCCCGAGCACAGATACGCAGTATTTT
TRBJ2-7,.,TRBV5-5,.,CASSLATERAEQYF,TGTGCCAGCAGCTTGGCAACGGAGAGGGCCGAGCAGTACTTC
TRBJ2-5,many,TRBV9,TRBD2,CASSVSGGAGETQYF,TGTGCCAGCAGCGTTAGCGGGGGGGCCGGGGAGACCCAGTACTTC
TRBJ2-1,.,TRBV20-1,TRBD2,CSARDLSSGESYNEQFF,TGCAGTGCTAGAGATCTGTCTAGCGGGGAGTCCTACAATGAGCAGTTCTTC
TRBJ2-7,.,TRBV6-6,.,CASSYSPNRINSYEQYF,TGTGCCAGCAGTTACAGCCCGAACCGGATAAATTCCTACGAGCAGTACTTC
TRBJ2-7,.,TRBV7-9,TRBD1,CASSATGVVYEQYF,TGTGCCAGCAGCGCCACAGGGGTGGTCTACGAGCAGTACTTC
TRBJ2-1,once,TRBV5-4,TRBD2,CASTISGRARDEQFF,TGTGCCAGCACGATTAGCGGGAGGGCCAGGGATGAGCAGTTCTTC
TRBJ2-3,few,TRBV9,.,CASSVASGAVPPDTQYF,TGTGCCAGCAGCGTAGCCTCCGGGGCGGTCCCGCCAGATACGCAGTATTTT
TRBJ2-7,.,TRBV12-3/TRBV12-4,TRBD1,CASSQNRDRVYEQYF,TGTGCCAGCAGTCAAAACCGGGACAGGGTTTACGAGCAGTACTTC
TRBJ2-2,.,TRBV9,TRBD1,CASSVEGQGGGSGELFF,TGTGCCAGCAGCGTAGAGGGACAGGGCGGCGGTTCTGGGGAGCTGTTTTTT
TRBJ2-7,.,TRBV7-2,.,CASSLVTGDYEQYF,TGTGCCAGCAGCTTAGTGACCGGGGACTACGAGCAGTACTTC
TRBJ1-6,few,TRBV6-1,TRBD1,CASSDGTANSPLHF,TGTGCCAGCAGTGACGGGACAGCCAATTCACCCCTCCACTTT
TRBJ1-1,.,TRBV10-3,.,CAISPLRESTEAFF,TGTGCCATCAGCCCTCTCAGGGAGAGCACTGAAGCTTTCTTT
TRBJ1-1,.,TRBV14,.,CASSQDHKKAFF,TGTGCCAGCAGCCAAGATCACAAGAAAGCTTTCTTT
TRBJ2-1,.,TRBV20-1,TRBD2,CSAPPVAGNLNEQFF,TGCAGTGCGCCCCCCGTAGCGGGGAACCTTAATGAGCAGTTCTTC
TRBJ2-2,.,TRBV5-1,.,CASSYSEFNTGELFF,TGCGCCAGCAGCTATAGCGAGTTTAACACCGGGGAGCTGTTTTTT
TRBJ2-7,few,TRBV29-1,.,CSVEGQASSYEQYF,TGCAGCGTTGAGGGCCAGGCGAGCTCCTACGAGCAGTACTTC
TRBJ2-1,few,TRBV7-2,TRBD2,CASSLPLAGAPYNEQFF,TGTGCCAGCAGCTTACCTTTAGCGGGAGCGCCCTACAATGAGCAGTTCTTC
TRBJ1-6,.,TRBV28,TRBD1,CASRGQGNSPLHF,TGTGCCAGCAGAGGACAGGGAAATTCACCCCTCCACTTT
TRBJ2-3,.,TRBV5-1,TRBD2,CASSWSGGAGDTQYF,TGCGCCAGCAGCTGGAGCGGGGGGGCAGGAGATACGCAGTATTTT
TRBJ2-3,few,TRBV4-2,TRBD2,CASSQGDQLAGVSDTQYF,TGTGCCAGCAGCCAGGGGGATCAACTAGCGGGGGTTTCAGATACGCAGTATTTT
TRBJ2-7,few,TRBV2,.,CASSQQRGDSYEQYF,TGTGCCAGCAGCCAACAGAGGGGCGATTCCTACGAGCAGTACTTC
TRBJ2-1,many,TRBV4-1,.,CASSQTGTGYNEQFF,TGCGCCAGCAGCCAGACCGGGACGGGATACAATGAGCAGTTCTTC
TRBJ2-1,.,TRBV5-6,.,CASTPYGRGGFNEQFF,TGTGCCAGCACCCCCTACGGGAGAGGGGGCTTCAATGAGCAGTTCTTC
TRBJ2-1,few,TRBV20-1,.,CSARDRSGAWAHEQFF,TGCAGTGCTAGAGATCGGTCGGGGGCCTGGGCCCATGAGCAGTTCTTC
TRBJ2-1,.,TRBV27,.,CASSIRAVTYNEQFF,TGTGCCAGCAGTATCCGAGCGGTCACCTACAATGAGCAGTTCTTC
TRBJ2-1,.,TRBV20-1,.,CSARQGSSEQFF,TGCAGTGCTAGGCAGGGGAGCAGTGAGCAGTTCTTC
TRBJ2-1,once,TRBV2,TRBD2,CASSEGLAGGHPYNEQFF,TGTGCCAGCAGTGAGGGACTAGCGGGGGGCCACCCCTACAATGAGCAGTTCTTC